This TCR beta chain was captured in a study of cytomegalovirus exposure and HLA in healthy donors. Overall study context: According to later analysis, the same platform produced the 120 validation and about 700 first-cohort repertoires. The study, taken as a whole, reports: The classifier was said to identify cytomegalovirus status with high specificity and sensitivity. The authors confirmed in vitro that a few CMV-associated chains were specific for CMV antigens. Cytomegalovirus association was assigned to about 150 TCR beta chains.

In the case of this clone: Its antigen is not identified.

The protocol was immunoSEQ multiplex PCR, while the TCRdb copy is restricted to in-frame clones and leaves out a portion. The repertoire consists of 100,000 to 150,000 clones, with approximately 94% occurring once and the leading ten covering less than 1.5%. The CDR3 is 15 residues long. V shed 3 bases and J 2 bases; nucleotides not matched to a gene: 4. Germline V CDR1 and CDR2: SNHLY, FYNNEI. Sequencing was performed on PBMCs. The receptor's source is a woman aged 18-30 years in good health and CMV-seronegative. V and J are TRBV2 and TRBJ1-1; 9 nucleotides line up with TRBD1. CDR3 sequence (DNA): TGTGCCAGCAGTGACGGACAGGGGATTAACACTGAAGCTTTCTTT. Its translation is CASSDGQGINTEAFF.